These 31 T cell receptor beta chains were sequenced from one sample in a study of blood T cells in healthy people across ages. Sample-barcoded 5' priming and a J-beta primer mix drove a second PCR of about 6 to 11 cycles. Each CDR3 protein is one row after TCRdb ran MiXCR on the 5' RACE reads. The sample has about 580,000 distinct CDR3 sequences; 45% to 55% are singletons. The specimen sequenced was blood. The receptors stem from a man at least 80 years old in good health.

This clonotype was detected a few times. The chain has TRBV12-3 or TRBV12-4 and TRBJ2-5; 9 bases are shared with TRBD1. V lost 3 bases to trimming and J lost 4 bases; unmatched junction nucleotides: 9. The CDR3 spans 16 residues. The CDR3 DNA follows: TGTGCCAGCAGTTTCGGTGGGACAGGGAAGGGAGAGACCCAGTACTTC. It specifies CASSFGGTGKGETQYF.

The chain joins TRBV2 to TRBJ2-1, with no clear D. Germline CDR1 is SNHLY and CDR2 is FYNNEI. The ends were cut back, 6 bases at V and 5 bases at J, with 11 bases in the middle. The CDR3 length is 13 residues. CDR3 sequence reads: CASRPGQNNEQFF. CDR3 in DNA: TGTGCCAGCAGACCCGGCCAGAACAATGAGCAGTTCTTC. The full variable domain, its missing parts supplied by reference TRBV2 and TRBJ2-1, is EPEVTQTPSHQVTQMGQEVILRCVPISNHLYFYWYRQILGQKVEFLVSFYNNEISEKSEIFDDQFSVERPDGSNFTLKIRSTKLEDSAMYFCASRPGQNNEQFFGPGTRLTVL.

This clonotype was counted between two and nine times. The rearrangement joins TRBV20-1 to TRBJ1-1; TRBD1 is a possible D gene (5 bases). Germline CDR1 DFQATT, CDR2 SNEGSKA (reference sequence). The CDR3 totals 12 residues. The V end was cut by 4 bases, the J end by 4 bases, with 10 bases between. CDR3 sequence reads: CSANRRGTEAFF. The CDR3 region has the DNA TGCAGTGCTAACCGGAGGGGCACTGAAGCTTTCTTT.

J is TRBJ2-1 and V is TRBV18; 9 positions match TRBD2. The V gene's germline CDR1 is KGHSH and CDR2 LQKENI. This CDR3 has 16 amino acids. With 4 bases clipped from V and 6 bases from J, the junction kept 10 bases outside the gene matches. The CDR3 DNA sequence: TGTGCCAGCTCACGACCGGGCCTAGCGGGATCCAATGAGCAGTTCTTC. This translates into CASSRPGLAGSNEQFF.

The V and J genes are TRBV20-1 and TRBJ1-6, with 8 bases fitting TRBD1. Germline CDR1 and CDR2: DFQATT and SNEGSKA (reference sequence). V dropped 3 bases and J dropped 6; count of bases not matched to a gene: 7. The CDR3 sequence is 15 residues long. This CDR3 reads CSASGQGAGNSPLHF. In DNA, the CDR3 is TGCAGTGCTAGTGGGCAGGGGGCAGGTAATTCACCCCTCCACTTT.

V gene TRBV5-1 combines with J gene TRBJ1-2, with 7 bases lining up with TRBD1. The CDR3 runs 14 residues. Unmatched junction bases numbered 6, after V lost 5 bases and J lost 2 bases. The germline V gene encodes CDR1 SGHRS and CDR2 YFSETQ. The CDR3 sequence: CASRLTTGNYGYTF. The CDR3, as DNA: TGCGCCAGCAGATTAACGACAGGGAACTATGGCTACACCTTC. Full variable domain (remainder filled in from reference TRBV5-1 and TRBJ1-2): KAGVTQTPRYLIKTRGQQVTLSCSPISGHRSVSWYQQTPGQGLQFLFEYFSETQRNKGNFPGRFSGRQFSNSRSEMNVSTLELGDSALYLCASRLTTGNYGYTFGSGTRLTVV.

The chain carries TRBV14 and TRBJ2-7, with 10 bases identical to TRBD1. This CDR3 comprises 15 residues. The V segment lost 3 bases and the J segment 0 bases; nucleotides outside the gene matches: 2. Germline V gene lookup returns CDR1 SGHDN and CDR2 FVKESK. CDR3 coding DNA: TGTGCCAGCAGCCATGGGACAGGGGCCTCCTACGAGCAGTACTTC. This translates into CASSHGTGASYEQYF.

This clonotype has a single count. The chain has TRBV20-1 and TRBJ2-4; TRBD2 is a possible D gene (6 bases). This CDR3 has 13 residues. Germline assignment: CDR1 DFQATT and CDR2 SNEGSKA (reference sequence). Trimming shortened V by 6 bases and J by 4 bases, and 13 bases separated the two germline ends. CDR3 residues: CSAPDLAKNIQYF. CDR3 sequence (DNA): TGCAGTGCCCCTGACCTAGCGAAAAACATTCAGTACTTC.

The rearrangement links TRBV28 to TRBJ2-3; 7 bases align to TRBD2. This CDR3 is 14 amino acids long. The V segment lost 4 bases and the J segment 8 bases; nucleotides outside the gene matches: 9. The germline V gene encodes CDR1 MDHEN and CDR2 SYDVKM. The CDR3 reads CASSWEGGTRTQYF. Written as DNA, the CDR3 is TGTGCCAGCAGTTGGGAGGGAGGTACGCGTACGCAGTATTTT.

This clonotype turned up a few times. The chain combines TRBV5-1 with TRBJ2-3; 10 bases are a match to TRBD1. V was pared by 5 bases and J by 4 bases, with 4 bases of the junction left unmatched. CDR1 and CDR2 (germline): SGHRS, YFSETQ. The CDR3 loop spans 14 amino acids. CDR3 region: CASRPTGGPDTQYF. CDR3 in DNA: TGCGCCAGCAGACCGACAGGGGGCCCAGATACGCAGTATTTT.

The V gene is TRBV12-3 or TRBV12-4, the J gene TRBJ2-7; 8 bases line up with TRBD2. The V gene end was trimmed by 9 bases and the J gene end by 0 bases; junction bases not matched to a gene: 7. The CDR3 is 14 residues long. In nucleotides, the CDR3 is TGTGCCAGTACCAATAGCGGGGCCTCCTACGAGCAGTACTTC. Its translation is CASTNSGASYEQYF.

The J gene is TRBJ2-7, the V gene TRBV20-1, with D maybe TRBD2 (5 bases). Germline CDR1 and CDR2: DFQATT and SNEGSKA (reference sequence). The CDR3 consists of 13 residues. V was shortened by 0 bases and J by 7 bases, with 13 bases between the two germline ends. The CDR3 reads CSARDSAVREQYF. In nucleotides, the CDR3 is TGCAGTGCTAGAGATAGCGCAGTAAGGGAGCAGTACTTC.

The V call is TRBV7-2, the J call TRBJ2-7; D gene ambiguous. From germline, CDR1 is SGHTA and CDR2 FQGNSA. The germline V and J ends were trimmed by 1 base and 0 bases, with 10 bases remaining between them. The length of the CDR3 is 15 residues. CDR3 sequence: CASSLGPTRSYEQYF. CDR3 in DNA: TGTGCCAGCAGCTTAGGTCCTACCCGCTCCTACGAGCAGTACTTC.

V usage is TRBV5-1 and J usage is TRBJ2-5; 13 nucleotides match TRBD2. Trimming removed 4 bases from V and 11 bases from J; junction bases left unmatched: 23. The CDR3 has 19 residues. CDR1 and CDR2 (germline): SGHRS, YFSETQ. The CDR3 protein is CASSMTGLAGPGPYNEQYF. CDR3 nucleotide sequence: TGCGCCAGCAGCATGACGGGACTAGCGGGACCTGGGCCTTACAATGAGCAGTACTTC.

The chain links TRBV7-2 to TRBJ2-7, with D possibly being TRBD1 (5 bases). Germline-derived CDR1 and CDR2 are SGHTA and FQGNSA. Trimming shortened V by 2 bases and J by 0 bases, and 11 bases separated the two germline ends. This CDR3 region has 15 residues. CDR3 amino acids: CASSLRPGPSYEQYF. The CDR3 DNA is TGTGCCAGCAGCTTACGGCCAGGGCCCTCCTACGAGCAGTACTTC.

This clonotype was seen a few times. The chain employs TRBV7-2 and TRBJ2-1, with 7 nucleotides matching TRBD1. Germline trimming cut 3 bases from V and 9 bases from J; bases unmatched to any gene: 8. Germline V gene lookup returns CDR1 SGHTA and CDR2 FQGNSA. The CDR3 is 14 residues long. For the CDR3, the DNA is TGTGCCAGCAGCTTTAGGCAGGGGGTTGGTGAGCAGTTCTTC. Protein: CASSFRQGVGEQFF.

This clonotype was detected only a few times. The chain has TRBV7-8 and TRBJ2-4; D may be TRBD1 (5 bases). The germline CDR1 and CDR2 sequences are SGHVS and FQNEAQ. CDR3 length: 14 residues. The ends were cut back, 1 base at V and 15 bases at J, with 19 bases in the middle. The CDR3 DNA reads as TGTGCCAGCAGCTTAGGGCCGGACACCCTTTTTCTGTACTTC. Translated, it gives CASSLGPDTLFLYF.

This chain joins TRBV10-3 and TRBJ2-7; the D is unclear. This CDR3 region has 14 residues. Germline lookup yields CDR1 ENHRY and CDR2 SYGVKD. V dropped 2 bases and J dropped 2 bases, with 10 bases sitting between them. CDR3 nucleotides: TGTGCCATCAGTGAGGGGTTCGACACCTACGAGCAGTACTTC. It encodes CAISEGFDTYEQYF.

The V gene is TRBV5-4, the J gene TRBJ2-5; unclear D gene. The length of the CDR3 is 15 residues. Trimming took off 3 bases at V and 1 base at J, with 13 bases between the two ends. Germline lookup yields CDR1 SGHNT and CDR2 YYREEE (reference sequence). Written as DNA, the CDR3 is TGTGCCAGCAGCTCGCCCTCGGAGACCCAAGAGACCCAGTACTTC. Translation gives CASSSPSETQETQYF.

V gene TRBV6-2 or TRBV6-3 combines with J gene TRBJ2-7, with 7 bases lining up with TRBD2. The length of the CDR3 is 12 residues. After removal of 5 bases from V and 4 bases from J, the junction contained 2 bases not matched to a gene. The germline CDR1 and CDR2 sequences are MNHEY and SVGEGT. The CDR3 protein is CASSGGEYEQYF. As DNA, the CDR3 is TGTGCCAGCAGTGGGGGGGAGTACGAGCAGTACTTC.

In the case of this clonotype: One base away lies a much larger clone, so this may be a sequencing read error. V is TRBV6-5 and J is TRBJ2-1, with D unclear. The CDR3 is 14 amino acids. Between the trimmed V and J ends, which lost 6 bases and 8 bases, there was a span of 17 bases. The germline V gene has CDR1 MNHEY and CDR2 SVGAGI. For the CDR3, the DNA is TGTGCCAGCAGCGGTACTCCCCCCACTCATGAGCAGTTCTTC. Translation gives CASSGTPPTHEQFF.

The CDR3 bases are TGTGCCAGCAACTTTGCGCTTGAGGGTTACGAGCAGTACTTC. Translation gives CASNFALEGYEQYF. V is TRBV7-2 and J is TRBJ2-4; possibly TRBD2 for D (5 bases). The closer fit of TRBJ2-7 to the DNA end suggests the J call may be wrong. The CDR3 covers 14 residues. CDR1 is SGHTA, CDR2 FQGNSA, per germline.

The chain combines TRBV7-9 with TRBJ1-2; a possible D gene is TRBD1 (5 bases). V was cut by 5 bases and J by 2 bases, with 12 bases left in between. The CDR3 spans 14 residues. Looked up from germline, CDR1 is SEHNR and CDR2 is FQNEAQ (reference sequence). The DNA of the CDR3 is TGTGCCAGCAGCCAAACGGGGCTCAACTATGGCTACACCTTC. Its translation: CASSQTGLNYGYTF.

The CDR3 DNA follows: TGCGCCAGCAGCTTGGCCGGCGGGACAGATGTCACAGATACGCAGTATTTT. Protein product: CASSLAGGTDVTDTQYF. The chain combines TRBV5-1 with TRBJ2-3, with D possibly being TRBD1 (7 bases). V shed 0 bases and J shed 2 bases, with 16 bases lying between them. The CDR3 has 17 amino acids. Germline V gene data show CDR1 as SGHRS and CDR2 as YFSETQ. The full variable domain, with the rest looked up from reference TRBV5-1 and TRBJ2-3, is KAGVTQTPRYLIKTRGQQVTLSCSPISGHRSVSWYQQTPGQGLQFLFEYFSETQRNKGNFPGRFSGRQFSNSRSEMNVSTLELGDSALYLCASSLAGGTDVTDTQYFGPGTRLTVL.

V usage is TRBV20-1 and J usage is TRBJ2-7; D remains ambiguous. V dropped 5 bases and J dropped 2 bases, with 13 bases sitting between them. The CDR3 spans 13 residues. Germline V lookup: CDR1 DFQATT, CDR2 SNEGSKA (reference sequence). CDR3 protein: CSAVKDAAYEQYF. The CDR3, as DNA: TGCAGTGCTGTAAAGGACGCAGCCTACGAGCAGTACTTC.

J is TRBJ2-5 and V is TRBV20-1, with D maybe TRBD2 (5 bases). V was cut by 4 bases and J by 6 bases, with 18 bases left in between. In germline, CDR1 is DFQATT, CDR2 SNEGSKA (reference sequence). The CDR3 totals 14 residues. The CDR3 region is CSATPRVWRKTQYF. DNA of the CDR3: TGCAGTGCTACCCCGCGGGTTTGGAGGAAGACCCAGTACTTC.

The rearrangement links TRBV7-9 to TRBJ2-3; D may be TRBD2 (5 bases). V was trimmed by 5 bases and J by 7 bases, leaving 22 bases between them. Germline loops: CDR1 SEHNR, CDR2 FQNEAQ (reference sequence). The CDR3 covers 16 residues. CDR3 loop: CASSPEAPGRGNTQYF. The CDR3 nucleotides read TGTGCCAGCAGCCCAGAGGCCCCGGGAAGAGGGAATACGCAGTATTTT.

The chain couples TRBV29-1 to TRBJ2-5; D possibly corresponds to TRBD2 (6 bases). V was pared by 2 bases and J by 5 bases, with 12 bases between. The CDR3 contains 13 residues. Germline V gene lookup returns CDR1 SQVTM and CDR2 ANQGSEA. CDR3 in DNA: TGCAGCGTTGAAAAGACCGGAGGGGAGACCCAGTACTTC. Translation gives CSVEKTGGETQYF.

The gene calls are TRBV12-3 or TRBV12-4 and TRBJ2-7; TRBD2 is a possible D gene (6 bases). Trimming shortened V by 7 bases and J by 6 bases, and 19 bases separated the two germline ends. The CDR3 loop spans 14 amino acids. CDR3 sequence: CASKPGTGVGEQYF. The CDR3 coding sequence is TGTGCCAGCAAACCCGGGACTGGGGTTGGCGAGCAGTACTTC.

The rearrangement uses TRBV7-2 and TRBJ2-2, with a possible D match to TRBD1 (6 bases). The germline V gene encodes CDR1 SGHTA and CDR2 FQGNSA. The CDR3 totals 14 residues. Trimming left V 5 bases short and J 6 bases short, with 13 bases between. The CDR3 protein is CASSQGRNSGELFF. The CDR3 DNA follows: TGTGCCAGCAGCCAGGGGCGCAACTCCGGGGAGCTGTTTTTT.

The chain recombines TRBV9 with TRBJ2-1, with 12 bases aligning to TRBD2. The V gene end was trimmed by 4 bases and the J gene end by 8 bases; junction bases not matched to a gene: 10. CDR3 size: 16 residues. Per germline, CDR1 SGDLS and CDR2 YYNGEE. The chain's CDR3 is CASSPLAGGPSDEQFF. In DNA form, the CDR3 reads TGTGCCAGCAGCCCCCTAGCGGGAGGGCCTAGCGATGAGCAGTTCTTC.